Listed below are T cell receptor beta chains from one sample, sequenced in a study of glioma-infiltrating T cells after dendritic cell vaccination. Sequencing was performed with immunoSEQ multiplex PCR; in TCRdb, only in-frame clones are kept and a portion is missing. The table includes under 100,000 clones, roughly 90% detected once. The sample consisted of blood, taken before dendritic cell vaccination. The receptors shown here come from a human donor with glioblastoma. Each CDR3 is given with its conserved first and last residue. The order of the fields is D gene, J gene, V gene, clone size, CDR3 protein, CDR3 DNA. The D gene is left open where the match is weak. Clone size appears in some rows only: once, few, many, or a class for an expanded clone.

TRBD2,TRBJ2-1,TRBV5-6,NA,CASHELAGGYNEQFF,TGTGCCAGTCATGAACTAGCGGGGGGTTATAATGAGCAGTTCTTC
TRBD1,TRBJ1-2,TRBV4-1,NA,CASSQDPGGYYGYTF,TGCGCCAGCAGCCAAGACCCAGGGGGCTACTATGGCTACACCTTC
TRBD2,TRBJ2-1,TRBV14,NA,CASSQELRLAVFF,TGTGCCAGCAGCCAAGAACTACGGCTAGCGGTGTTCTTC
NA,TRBJ1-1,TRBV4-1,NA,CASSQESGSGMAEAFF,TGCGCCAGCAGCCAAGAAAGCGGTTCAGGTATGGCTGAAGCTTTCTTT
NA,TRBJ2-7,TRBV6-6,NA,CASRIQGFEQYF,TGTGCCAGCAGGATACAGGGTTTCGAGCAGTACTTC
TRBD2,TRBJ2-1,TRBV6-5,once,CASRRAGDHNEQFF,TGTGCCAGCAGGCGAGCGGGAGATCATAATGAGCAGTTCTTC
NA,TRBJ2-3,TRBV21-1,NA,CASSKRSRARVPDTQYF,TGTGCCAGCAGCAAAAGGAGTCGAGCCAGGGTCCCAGATACGCAGTATTTT
NA,TRBJ1-2,TRBV9,NA,CASSGEGGRTGYTF,TGTGCCAGCAGTGGGGAAGGAGGGAGAACTGGCTACACCTTC
TRBD1,TRBJ2-5,TRBV2,once,CASSTGGQETQYF,TGTGCCAGCAGTACAGGGGGCCAAGAGACCCAGTACTTC
TRBD1,TRBJ1-2,TRBV28,NA,CASSPGQASYGYTF,TGTGCCAGCAGCCCCGGACAGGCGAGCTATGGCTACACCTTC
NA,TRBJ2-3,TRBV5-4,NA,CASSLVVGSQNTQYF,TGTGCCAGCAGCTTGGTGGTGGGGAGTCAGAATACGCAGTATTTT
NA,TRBJ2-7,TRBV11-2,NA,CASSSARGIRYEQYF,TGTGCCAGCAGCTCGGCGCGGGGAATCCGCTACGAGCAGTACTTC
TRBD2,TRBJ2-3,TRBV7-9,NA,CASSFSLAGGWDTQYF,TGTGCCAGCAGCTTTTCACTAGCGGGGGGCTGGGATACGCAGTATTTT
TRBD2,TRBJ2-5,TRBV6-5,NA,CASSWGGIETQYF,TGTGCCAGCAGTTGGGGGGGGATAGAGACCCAGTACTTC
TRBD1,TRBJ2-7,TRBV5-1,NA,CASSLAQGADEQYF,TGCGCCAGCAGCTTGGCTCAGGGGGCCGACGAGCAGTACTTC
TRBD1,TRBJ2-3,TRBV5-1,once,CASSYGQGARTDTQYF,TGCGCCAGCAGTTACGGACAGGGGGCGCGGACAGATACGCAGTATTTT
TRBD2,TRBJ2-3,TRBV5-1,NA,CASSGTGLAGADTQYF,TGCGCCAGCAGCGGAACGGGACTAGCGGGAGCGGATACGCAGTATTTT
NA,TRBJ2-2,TRBV30,few,CAWSGQNTGELFF,TGTGCCTGGAGTGGACAGAACACCGGGGAGCTGTTTTTT
NA,TRBJ1-5,TRBV7-2,NA,CASSLGRLNQPQHF,TGTGCCAGCAGCTTAGGCAGACTCAATCAGCCCCAGCATTTT
NA,TRBJ2-3,TRBV5-4,NA,CASSPPGTDTQYF,TGTGCCAGCAGCCCTCCGGGTACAGATACGCAGTATTTT
NA,TRBJ2-2,TRBV30,NA,CAWSVLGQTGELFF,TGTGCCTGGAGTGTACTTGGACAGACCGGGGAGCTGTTTTTT
NA,TRBJ1-1,TRBV6-6,NA,CASSYTGGNTEAFF,TGTGCCAGCAGTTATACAGGCGGAAACACTGAAGCTTTCTTT
NA,TRBJ2-7,TRBV4-1,NA,CASSQPLSGSYEQYF,TGCGCCAGCAGCCAACCCCTGTCAGGGTCCTACGAGCAGTACTTC
TRBD1,TRBJ1-4,TRBV7-8,NA,CASSSGQGREKLFF,TGTGCCAGCAGCTCGGGACAGGGACGTGAAAAACTGTTTTTT
TRBD2,TRBJ2-5,TRBV7-6,NA,CASSPLLAEETQYF,TGTGCCAGCAGCCCTCTACTAGCGGAAGAGACCCAGTACTTC
NA,TRBJ2-7,TRBV4-1,NA,CASSQDLGGYEQYF,TGCGCCAGCAGCCAAGATCTAGGGGGCTACGAGCAGTACTTC
NA,TRBJ2-2,TRBV5-4,NA,CASSLSVLNTGELFF,TGTGCCAGCAGCTTGTCAGTCCTTAACACCGGGGAGCTGTTTTTT
TRBD2,TRBJ2-7,TRBV7-3,NA,CASSLLAGDHHEQYF,TGTGCCAGCAGCTTATTGGCGGGGGACCACCACGAGCAGTACTTC
TRBD1,TRBJ2-7,TRBV5-1,NA,CASGRDRTYEQYF,TGCGCCAGCGGACGGGACAGAACCTACGAGCAGTACTTC
NA,TRBJ2-7,TRBV7-9,NA,CASSLTQEDYEQYF,TGTGCCAGCAGCTTAACACAGGAAGACTACGAGCAGTACTTC
NA,TRBJ2-7,TRBV27,NA,CASSLSTRYYEQYF,TGTGCCAGCAGTTTATCGACCAGGTACTACGAGCAGTACTTC
TRBD2,TRBJ2-3,TRBV19,NA,CASTSRTSGRMGAQYF,TGTGCCAGTACGTCCAGAACTAGCGGGAGGATGGGGGCGCAGTATTTT
TRBD2,TRBJ2-2,TRBV7-3,NA,CASSRTGTSGTGELFF,TGTGCCAGCAGTCGTACCGGGACTAGCGGCACCGGGGAGCTGTTTTTT
NA,TRBJ2-1,TRBV6-5,NA,CASSPQGSSYNEQFF,TGTGCCAGCAGTCCCCAGGGGTCCTCCTACAATGAGCAGTTCTTC
NA,TRBJ2-2,TRBV5-1,NA,CASSLQGGPGELFF,TGCGCCAGCAGCTTACAGGGAGGGCCCGGGGAGCTGTTTTTT
TRBD1,TRBJ1-2,TRBV29-1,NA,CSVVQGDGYTF,TGCAGCGTTGTCCAGGGGGATGGCTACACCTTC
NA,TRBJ2-1,TRBV27,NA,CASSLSGPAGLNEQFF,TGTGCCAGCAGTTTAAGTGGTCCCGCAGGTTTGAATGAGCAGTTCTTC
NA,TRBJ1-2,TRBV2,NA,CASRVDKAGYTF,TGTGCCAGCAGGGTGGACAAGGCTGGCTACACCTTC
TRBD2,TRBJ2-1,TRBV7-8,NA,CASSSLAGGGKNEQFF,TGTGCCAGCAGCTCCTTAGCGGGAGGGGGGAAAAATGAGCAGTTCTTC
TRBD1,TRBJ2-5,TRBV6-1,NA,CASSEGQGAETQYF,TGTGCCAGCAGTGAAGGACAGGGCGCAGAGACCCAGTACTTC
NA,TRBJ1-1,TRBV6-6,NA,CASSLRAGGTTEAFF,TGTGCCAGCAGTCTACGGGCGGGGGGGACCACTGAAGCTTTCTTT
NA,TRBJ2-7,TRBV6-1,NA,CASFLSEQYF,TGTGCCAGTTTCCTGTCCGAGCAGTACTTC
NA,TRBJ1-1,TRBV25-1,NA,CASSYRVGGEAFF,TGTGCCAGCAGTTACAGGGTCGGCGGTGAAGCTTTCTTT
NA,TRBJ1-2,TRBV27,NA,CASSLSGRTNYGYTF,TGTGCCAGCAGTTTATCGGGCAGAACTAACTATGGCTACACCTTC